Shown below are 11 T cell receptor beta chains from a single sample sequenced in a study of T cells after yellow fever vaccination. In TCRdb, the 5' RACE reads were re-called with MiXCR into one record per CDR3 protein. The table includes 400,000 or so distinct CDR3 sequences, approximately 18% detected once. Specimen: PBMCs, collected before the yellow fever booster vaccination. The receptors come from a man aged 18 to 30 who received the YFV17D yellow fever vaccine.

The chain recombines TRBV6-6 with TRBJ2-2; no firm D call. The CDR3 is made up of 14 amino acids. Germline V gives CDR1 MNHNY, CDR2 SVGAGI (reference sequence). V was shortened by 8 bases and J by 1 base, with 11 bases between the two germline ends. The CDR3 loop is CASLTWWNTGELFF. The CDR3 DNA is TGTGCCAGCCTGACCTGGTGGAACACCGGGGAGCTGTTTTTT.

This clonotype was counted only a few times. V is TRBV25-1 and J is TRBJ2-5, with D possibly matching TRBD1 (5 bases). With 3 bases removed from V and 5 bases from J, the gap between germline ends came to 13 bases. CDR3 length: 14 residues. Germline values: CDR1 MGHDK, CDR2 SYGVNS. The CDR3 DNA is TGTGCCAGCAGTGACCGCAGGGCTGGGGAGACCCAGTACTTC. This encodes CASSDRRAGETQYF.

V and J are TRBV6-2 or TRBV6-3 and TRBJ2-7; D remains unclear. V gave up 6 bases and J gave up 5 bases, with 14 bases separating them. The CDR3 has 13 amino acids. CDR1 is MNHEY, CDR2 SVGEGT, per germline. CDR3 coding DNA: TGTGCCAGCAGCACCGCCATTAAAGACGAGCAGTACGTC. Amino acid sequence: CASSTAIKDEQYV.

V gene TRBV4-2 combines with J gene TRBJ2-3, with D maybe TRBD1 (6 bases). CDR3 length: 14 residues. V lost 1 base and J lost 6, with 11 bases in between. Germline V CDR1 and CDR2: LGHNA, YNFKEQ. CDR3 sequence reads: CASSQVPRGDTQYF. CDR3 sequence (DNA): TGTGCCAGCAGCCAAGTCCCGAGGGGGGATACGCAGTATTTT.

The chain links TRBV7-6 to TRBJ2-2; no clear D gene. V dropped 5 bases and J dropped 4 bases, with 8 bases sitting between them. This CDR3 region has 13 residues. Germline V gives CDR1 SGHVS, CDR2 FNYEAQ. The CDR3 region has the DNA TGTGCCAGCAGCCATCGAGGCACCGGGGAGCTGTTTTTT. Encoded protein: CASSHRGTGELFF.

Written as DNA, the CDR3 is TGCAGCTTCCTGGGACTCCTGAACACTGAAGCTTTCTTT. As protein: CSFLGLLNTEAFF. The J gene is TRBJ1-1, the V gene TRBV29-1; tentative D call: TRBD1 (5 bases). V was clipped by 8 bases and J by 0 bases, with 13 bases between them. CDR1 and CDR2 from the germline V gene are SQVTM and ANQGSEA. CDR3 length: 13 residues. The full variable domain, rest sourced from reference TRBV29-1 and TRBJ1-1, is SAVISQKPSRDICQRGTSLTIQCQVDSQVTMMFWYRQQPGQSLTLIATANQGSEATYESGFVIDKFPISRPNLTFSTLTVSNMSPEDSSIYLCSFLGLLNTEAFFGQGTRLTVV.

The chain uses TRBV7-2 and TRBJ2-3; D is uncertain. V dropped 5 bases and J dropped 1 base, with 13 bases sitting between them. Germline V gene sequence: CDR1 SGHTA, CDR2 FQGNSA. The CDR3 is made up of 15 amino acids. The CDR3 DNA follows: TGTGCCAGCAGCCCGAGACTGCAGCGCACAGATACGCAGTATTTT. This sequence encodes CASSPRLQRTDTQYF.

There are a few counts of this clonotype. The V gene is TRBV3-1, the J gene TRBJ2-1, with TRBD2 identical over 7 bases. There are 15 residues in the CDR3. Germline V gives CDR1 LGHDT, CDR2 YNNKEL (reference sequence). The V gene end was trimmed by 5 bases and the J gene end by 4 bases; junction bases not matched to a gene: 8. This CDR3 is CASSFTSAGYNEQFF. The CDR3 DNA follows: TGTGCCAGCAGCTTTACTAGCGCCGGTTACAATGAGCAGTTCTTC.

In this sample, this clonotype turned up a few times. CDR3 nucleotide sequence: TGCAGCGTTCGAGGGACTGGAAACACCATATATTTT. Its protein product is CSVRGTGNTIYF. The chain couples TRBV29-1 to TRBJ1-3, with unresolved D. The CDR3 has 12 residues. Trimming took 5 bases from V and 2 from J, leaving 7 bases between them. Germline lookup yields CDR1 SQVTM and CDR2 ANQGSEA.

This chain links TRBV9 with TRBJ2-5; no reliable D call. Germline CDR1 reads SGDLS; CDR2 reads YYNGEE. The CDR3 totals 13 residues. Trimming shortened V by 0 bases and J by 4 bases, and 7 bases separated the two germline ends. The CDR3 coding sequence is TGTGCCAGCAGCGTAGCTACGAGAGAGACCCAGTACTTC. This sequence encodes CASSVATRETQYF.

V gene TRBV3-1 combines with J gene TRBJ1-4, with 9 positions matching TRBD1. The CDR3 is made up of 14 amino acids. CDR1 LGHDT and CDR2 YNNKEL come from the germline V gene (reference sequence). J lost 10 bases, V lost 4 bases, and 7 bases had no gene match. The CDR3 coding sequence is TGTGCCAGCAGCCCTAGGACAGGGGACGGAAAACTGTTTTTT. Translation gives CASSPRTGDGKLFF.